The rows below give T cell receptor beta chains drawn from one sample of a study of cytomegalovirus exposure and HLA in healthy donors. The repertoire was sequenced with immunoSEQ multiplex PCR; TCRdb's copy has only in-frame clones and lacks some. The table records some 170,000 clones, about 75% of them present only once. Sequencing was performed on PBMCs. Receptors were obtained from a young man in good health and CMV-seropositive. The CDR3 runs from the conserved cysteine through the conserved F or W. A D gene is named only where the DNA matches it firmly. Size values are once, few and many counts, or a class for expanded clones, and some rows have none.

TRBD1,NA,TRBV9,TRBJ1-6,TGTGCCAGCAGCCTGCGGGACAGGGAGAATTCACCCCTCCACTTT,CASSLRDRENSPLHF
TRBD1,NA,TRBV19,TRBJ1-3,TGTGCCAGTAGTTCGGGACAGGGGGGTTCCTCTGGAAACACCATATATTTT,CASSSGQGGSSGNTIYF
TRBD1,NA,TRBV10-2,TRBJ1-6,TGCGCCAGCGGGACAGGGGGCGCCGGGGCTTCACCCCTCAACTTT,CASGTGGAGASPLNF
NA,NA,TRBV19,TRBJ1-1,TGTGCCAGTAGCCGAACCAGGGGTCCCATGAACACTGAAGCTTTCTTT,CASSRTRGPMNTEAFF
TRBD2,NA,TRBV11-2,TRBJ2-3,TGTGCCAGCAGCTTTGGTAGCGGGGGGGCCACAGATACGCAGTATTTT,CASSFGSGGATDTQYF
TRBD1,NA,TRBV5-8,TRBJ1-1,TGTGCCAGCAGCTTGGTCAGGGGGGACATGAACACTGAAGCTTTCTTT,CASSLVRGDMNTEAFF
TRBD1,NA,TRBV2,TRBJ1-2,TGTGCCAGCAGTAAAACAGGGGTGGACTATGGCTACACCTTC,CASSKTGVDYGYTF
TRBD2,many,TRBV6-4,TRBJ2-3,TGTGCCAGCAGCCCCTCTAGCGGGGGGGCCTCAGATACGCAGTATTTT,CASSPSSGGASDTQYF
NA,few,TRBV7-2,TRBJ1-1,TGTGCCAGCAGTACGGGAATGACGAACACTGAAGCTTTCTTT,CASSTGMTNTEAFF
TRBD1,NA,TRBV30,TRBJ1-6,TGTGCCTGGAGTCCGGGACAGGGGCTTAATTCACCCCTCCACTTT,CAWSPGQGLNSPLHF
NA,NA,TRBV19,TRBJ1-2,TGTGCCAGTAGTATAAAGGCAGTTCTAGGCTATGGCTACACCTTC,CASSIKAVLGYGYTF
TRBD1,NA,TRBV4-1,TRBJ2-1,TGCGCCAGCAGCCAAGATAGCCCGGACAGGGGGCAGATTGAGCAGTTCTTC,CASSQDSPDRGQIEQFF
TRBD1,once,TRBV5-4,TRBJ2-2,TGTGCCAGCAGCCGGACAGGGGGAGGGACCGGGGAGCTGTTTTTT,CASSRTGGGTGELFF
NA,NA,TRBV30,TRBJ1-2,TGTGCCTGGAGTGGCTCCCGGTATGGCTACACCTTC,CAWSGSRYGYTF
NA,NA,TRBV6-5,TRBJ2-1,TGTGCCAGCAGCCTTAACATGGAACGCGGGTATGAGCAGTTCTTC,CASSLNMERGYEQFF